The following is a TCR beta chain sequence with its context. This specimen comes from a study of T cells in localized non-small cell lung cancer. The method was immunoSEQ multiplex PCR; TCRdb's version includes in-frame clones alone and lacks a portion of them. The profile shows fewer than 3,500 clones, around 28% of them singletons. The CDR3 runs 15 residues. Trimming cost V 3 bases and J 5 bases; bases outside gene matches: 7. Germline V gene data show CDR1 as SGHRS and CDR2 as YFSETQ. The sequence was collected from a woman between 35 and 70 years old with stage II squamous cell lung carcinoma. This sequence joins TRBV5-1 and TRBJ2-1, with 8 bases aligning to TRBD1. The source was normal lung tissue next to the tumor, collected before any cancer treatment. Written as DNA, the CDR3 is TGCGCCAGCAGCTCCGCCGGGACAGGTAACAATGAGCAGTTCTTC. This encodes CASSSAGTGNNEQFF.